Below, 5 T cell receptor beta chains from the same sample are listed, as sequenced in a study of cytotoxic CD8 clonotypes in ibrutinib-treated CLL. Some clones are missing from TCRdb's copy, which holds only in-frame ones; the method was immunoSEQ multiplex PCR. Among approximately 320,000 clones listed, approximately 67% were seen once. Specimen: PBMCs, collected after 36 months of ibrutinib treatment. The receptors were gathered from a human donor with chronic lymphocytic leukemia.

This clone occurred a few times. V usage is TRBV18 and J usage is TRBJ1-1; D unclear. The germline V gene encodes CDR1 KGHSH and CDR2 LQKENI. This CDR3 contains 15 residues. V dropped 2 bases and J dropped 1 base, with 11 bases sitting between them. The CDR3, as DNA: TGTGCCAGCTCACCATCGTGGACGGCGAACACTGAAGCTTTCTTT. This translates into CASSPSWTANTEAFF.

This clone is a singleton in its sample. The chain carries TRBV4-1 and TRBJ2-7; D is unresolved. This CDR3 is 15 amino acids long. The V end lost 3 bases, the J end lost 1 base, and 13 bases lay between the germline ends. Germline CDR1 MGHRA, CDR2 YSYEKL. The CDR3 DNA follows: TGCGCCAGCAGCCACCCCGGAACGGTATCCTACGAGCAGTACTTC. Residues: CASSHPGTVSYEQYF.

The chain links TRBV6-5 to TRBJ2-1; D may be TRBD2 (6 bases). V was trimmed by 5 bases and J by 4 bases, leaving 12 bases between them. CDR3 length equals 14 residues. In germline, CDR1 is MNHEY, CDR2 SVGAGI. Here the CDR3 DNA reads TGTGCCAGCAGTGGACGGAGGGCGTACAATGAGCAGTTCTTC. This sequence encodes CASSGRRAYNEQFF.

The chain is built from TRBV9 and TRBJ2-3; D assignment may be TRBD1 or TRBD2 (5 bases each). Looked up from germline, CDR1 is SGDLS and CDR2 is YYNGEE. Trimming stripped 1 base from V and 2 bases from J, with 11 bases between. This CDR3 has 15 amino acids. CDR3 DNA sequence: TGTGCCAGCAGCGTATTGGGGGTAGACACAGATACGCAGTATTTT. Translation: CASSVLGVDTDTQYF.

This clone was counted a few times. V is TRBV19 and J is TRBJ1-5; 11 bases are shared with TRBD1. CDR1 is LNHDA and CDR2 is SQIVND in the germline V gene (reference sequence). V lost 3 bases to trimming and J lost 7 bases; unmatched junction nucleotides: 8. The CDR3 sequence is 16 residues long. The CDR3: CASSIPGQGVRQPQHF. In nucleotides, the CDR3 is TGTGCCAGTAGTATCCCGGGACAGGGGGTCAGGCAGCCCCAGCATTTT.